Listed below are T cell receptor beta chains from one sample, sequenced in a study of early T cells in non-severe SARS-CoV-2 infection. Each CDR3 protein is one row after TCRdb ran MiXCR on the 5' RACE reads. The sample includes tens of thousands of distinct CDR3 sequences, around 8.9% of them seen just once. The sample taken for sequencing was whole blood. The source is an adult who was a healthcare worker with PCR-confirmed SARS-CoV-2 infection or an uninfected control (not recorded which). CDR3s include the opening cysteine and the closing phenylalanine or tryptophan. The D gene is left open where the match is weak. For some rows the clone size is stated as once, few or many, or as a class when expanded; others skip it.

J | size | V | D | DNA | CDR3
TRBJ2-1 | many | TRBV7-2 | TRBD2 | TGTGCCAGCAGCAGAAATCAAGGGACTAGCGGGATTAGCTCCTACAATGAGCAGTTCTTC | CASSRNQGTSGISSYNEQFF
TRBJ2-7 | few | TRBV7-9 | . | TGTGCCAGCAGCCGCCCCGTAGCTTCCTCCTACGAGCAGTACTTC | CASSRPVASSYEQYF
TRBJ2-3 | few | TRBV6-2/TRBV6-3 | TRBD2 | TGTGCCAGCAGTTACTCGAGGGCGGGAGGACCGTCAGATACGCAGTATTTT | CASSYSRAGGPSDTQYF
TRBJ1-2 | . | TRBV28 | . | TGTGCCATCCATGACAGCACACCAAACTATGGCTACACCTTC | CAIHDSTPNYGYTF
TRBJ2-3 | many | TRBV4-1 | . | TGCGCCAGCAGCCCCGGAGATACGCAGTATTTT | CASSPGDTQYF
TRBJ1-2 | few | TRBV2 | TRBD1 | TGTGCCAGCAGGGACAGGGTTAACTATGGCTACACCTTC | CASRDRVNYGYTF
TRBJ2-3 | many | TRBV12-5 | . | TGTGCTAGTGGCCCTAGTTGGGTCACAGATACGCAGTATTTT | CASGPSWVTDTQYF
TRBJ2-3 | . | TRBV28 | TRBD2 | TGTGCCAGCAGTAGAGCGGGGTTCACAGATACGCAGTATTTT | CASSRAGFTDTQYF
TRBJ1-1 | . | TRBV5-1 | . | TGCGCCAGCAGCCTTAACAGGGTTGAAGCTTTCTTT | CASSLNRVEAFF
TRBJ1-4 | many | TRBV20-1 | . | TGCAGTGCTAGAGTTGGCGCAGCTAATGAAAAACTGTTTTTT | CSARVGAANEKLFF
TRBJ2-7 | . | TRBV20-1 | . | TGCAGTGCCCGAGGGGGGCCGGGAGAGTCCTACGAGCAGTACTTC | CSARGGPGESYEQYF
TRBJ1-4 | many | TRBV12-3/TRBV12-4 | . | TGTGCCAGCAGTTTAAGTGAAAAACTGTTTTTT | CASSLSEKLFF
TRBJ1-2 | many | TRBV12-3/TRBV12-4 | . | TGTGCCAGCAGCCCGTCGGGGGTAGTATCCGAACTTAACTATGGCTACACCTTC | CASSPSGVVSELNYGYTF
TRBJ2-3 | . | TRBV4-3 | TRBD1 | TGCGCCAGCAGCCAAGATCACACAGGGGTTCATACGCAGTATTTT | CASSQDHTGVHTQYF
TRBJ2-5 | . | TRBV2 | . | TGTGCCAGCAGTTACCTTTTGCAGGGGCGACAAGAGACCCAGTACTTC | CASSYLLQGRQETQYF
TRBJ1-2 | once | TRBV28 | . | TGTGCCAGCAGTCCCTCCTTCGCTATTTATGGCTACACCTTC | CASSPSFAIYGYTF
TRBJ1-2 | many | TRBV7-8 | . | TGTGCCAGCAGCTTGACTAGGTCATATGGCTACACCTTC | CASSLTRSYGYTF
TRBJ1-6 | few | TRBV27 | TRBD1 | TGTGCCAGCAGCCCAACCACTGGGACAGTCGGTTCACCCCTCCACTTT | CASSPTTGTVGSPLHF
TRBJ2-7 | many | TRBV20-1 | TRBD2 | TGCAGTGCTAGAGCTACTAGCGGAACTTCCTACGAGCAGTACTTC | CSARATSGTSYEQYF
TRBJ2-4 | many | TRBV28 | . | TGTGCCAGCAGTTTACCAGCCGGGGGGACAACTGCCAAAAACATTCAGTACTTC | CASSLPAGGTTAKNIQYF
TRBJ2-1 | few | TRBV12-3/TRBV12-4 | . | TGTGCCAGCACTACTTACAATGAGCAGTTCTTC | CASTTYNEQFF
TRBJ2-7 | many | TRBV12-3/TRBV12-4 | . | TGTGCCAGCAGTAAAGGGAGGACCTACGAGCAGTACTTC | CASSKGRTYEQYF
TRBJ2-1 | many | TRBV29-1 | TRBD2 | TGCAGCGCTAGCGGTCGGCAGATGTACAATGAGCAGTTCTTC | CSASGRQMYNEQFF
TRBJ1-1 | many | TRBV6-1 | . | TGTGCCAGCAGTGAATTCCGGTTGAACACTGAAGCTTTCTTT | CASSEFRLNTEAFF
TRBJ2-7 | . | TRBV5-6 | TRBD2 | TGTGCCAGCAGCTTTTTTGGGACTAGCGGGAGGGCCTCCTACGAGCAGTACTTC | CASSFFGTSGRASYEQYF
TRBJ2-7 | many | TRBV7-9 | . | TGTGCCAGCAGCTTAGCGGCGGGAATTAGCTCCTACGAGCAGTACTTC | CASSLAAGISSYEQYF
TRBJ1-5 | many | TRBV6-2/TRBV6-3 | TRBD1 | TGTGCCAGCAGTCGGGGACAGGGAGGCAATCAGCCCCAGCATTTT | CASSRGQGGNQPQHF
TRBJ2-2 | few | TRBV27 | TRBD1 | TGTGCCAGCAGTTCCCGACAGGGCATAGACACCGGGGAGCTGTTTTTT | CASSSRQGIDTGELFF
TRBJ2-1 | many | TRBV20-1 | . | TGCAGTGCTACTCCTCTGGCGGGAAGGCGGAATGAGCAGTTCTTC | CSATPLAGRRNEQFF
TRBJ2-1 | many | TRBV28 | TRBD2 | TGTGCCAGCAGTTCTACGACTAGCCAATACTCCTACAATGAGCAGTTCTTC | CASSSTTSQYSYNEQFF
TRBJ2-7 | many | TRBV19 | . | TGTGCCAGTAGTATAGCGGATCGATTGGGTGAGCAGTACTTC | CASSIADRLGEQYF
TRBJ2-1 | . | TRBV28 | TRBD2 | TGTGCCACGACTAGCGGGAGTAGCAATGAGCAGTTCTTC | CATTSGSSNEQFF
TRBJ2-7 | many | TRBV4-2 | TRBD2 | TGTGCCAGCAGCGACCTAGCGGGAGGGGCCTCCTACGAGCAGTACTTC | CASSDLAGGASYEQYF
TRBJ2-1 | few | TRBV20-1 | TRBD1 | TGCAGTGCTCCGAGGGACAGTTACAATGAGCAGTTCTTC | CSAPRDSYNEQFF
TRBJ1-5 | many | TRBV27 | . | TGTGCCACCCGATCATTGTTTAGCAATCAGCCCCAGCATTTT | CATRSLFSNQPQHF
TRBJ1-3 | . | TRBV4-2 | TRBD1 | TGTGCCAGCAGCCAGGTGGGACAGGACGGAAACACCATATATTTT | CASSQVGQDGNTIYF
TRBJ1-1 | many | TRBV28 | . | TGTGCCAGCATAGGTTTTTGGGAAGCTTTCTTT | CASIGFWEAFF
TRBJ2-1 | . | TRBV28 | TRBD1 | TGTGCCAGCAGTTTACGGGACAGACTCTACAATGAGCAGTTCTTC | CASSLRDRLYNEQFF
TRBJ1-4 | many | TRBV7-9 | . | TGTGCCAGCAGCTCCTGGGGGTTTTTAGAGGGTGAAAAACTGTTTTTT | CASSSWGFLEGEKLFF
TRBJ2-1 | many | TRBV27 | TRBD2 | TGTGCCAGCAGTCCGGGACTAGCGGGAGGTGAGCAGTTCTTC | CASSPGLAGGEQFF
TRBJ2-7 | few | TRBV6-5 | . | TGTGCCAGCAGTTACTCGGGGGAATCCTACGAGCAGTACTTC | CASSYSGESYEQYF
TRBJ2-7 | many | TRBV27 | TRBD1 | TGTGCCAGCAGTTTAGGGTCAGGGGGCGAGCAGTACTTC | CASSLGSGGEQYF
TRBJ2-7 | many | TRBV20-1 | TRBD2 | TGCAGTGCCCCCCTAGCGGGAGGAGGAGAGCAGTACTTC | CSAPLAGGGEQYF
TRBJ2-1 | many | TRBV3-1 | TRBD2 | TGTGCCAGCAGCCAAATAGGCGGGAGGGCCGCGAATGAGCAGTTCTTC | CASSQIGGRAANEQFF
TRBJ1-2 | few | TRBV3-1 | . | TGTGCCAGCAGCCTCTCGGAGGCGTATGGCTACACCTTC | CASSLSEAYGYTF
TRBJ1-6 | many | TRBV7-2 | . | TGTGCCAGCAGCTTAGATTATTCACCCCTCCACTTT | CASSLDYSPLHF
TRBJ1-1 | few | TRBV29-1 | . | TGCAGCGTTGGTAGTCAGGGTTACTCTGAAGCTTTCTTT | CSVGSQGYSEAFF
TRBJ2-7 | few | TRBV5-1 | . | TGCGCCAGCAGCTTGTTCGAGAGCTCCTACGAGCAGTACTTC | CASSLFESSYEQYF
TRBJ2-1 | few | TRBV5-1 | . | TGCGCCAGCAGCTCCACTGCTGTCTCCTACAATGAGCAGTTCTTC | CASSSTAVSYNEQFF
TRBJ2-5 | many | TRBV28 | . | TGTGCCAGCAGCCCCGTACGGGTAGAAGAGACCCAGTACTTC | CASSPVRVEETQYF
TRBJ2-1 | many | TRBV12-3/TRBV12-4 | TRBD2 | TGTGCCAGCAGTTTAGGGACTAGCGGGAGGGCCGGGTACAATGAGCAGTTCTTC | CASSLGTSGRAGYNEQFF
TRBJ2-7 | . | TRBV12-3/TRBV12-4 | . | TGTGCCAGCAGCCGGACTGACCTAACCTACGAGCAGTACTTC | CASSRTDLTYEQYF
TRBJ2-7 | few | TRBV5-1 | . | TGCGCCAGCAGCTTGGTGTCAGGGGAATCCTACGAGCAGTACTTC | CASSLVSGESYEQYF
TRBJ1-1 | many | TRBV5-1 | TRBD1 | TGCGCCAGCAGCCCCTTCGGGACAGGCTATATGAACACTGAAGCTTTCTTT | CASSPFGTGYMNTEAFF
TRBJ1-1 | many | TRBV5-1 | . | TGCGCCAGCAGCCTCCACACTGAAGCTTTCTTT | CASSLHTEAFF
TRBJ2-5 | few | TRBV4-2 | . | TGTGCCAGCAGCCGACGACTAGGATTGGAGACCCAGTACTTC | CASSRRLGLETQYF
TRBJ1-4 | few | TRBV7-2 | TRBD1 | TGTGCCAGCAGCCCTACCCGGGACAGGGTTTTTAATGAAAAACTGTTTTTT | CASSPTRDRVFNEKLFF